This T cell receptor beta chain derives from a study of follicular helper T cells after annual influenza vaccination. Study results and limitations: Most later recoveries of Day 7 ICOS+CD38+ clones were ICOS-CD38- cTfh. Change in circulating plasmablasts correlated with ICOS+CD38+ cTfh clonality change. Each annual vaccination recalled recurring oligoclonal ICOS+CD38+ cTfh clonotypes.

Trimming stripped 5 bases from V and 7 bases from J, with 11 bases between. This CDR3 comprises 13 residues. Germline V CDR1 and CDR2: SSHAT, FNYEAQ (reference sequence). TCRB was sequenced at Survey level resolution. Only in-frame clones appear in the TCRdb table, and some are missing; sequencing was by immunoSEQ multiplex PCR. The sample carries about 4,800 clones, around 80% recorded once. Regarding time point: 2015-2016 season, 7 days after influenza vaccination. Note on this clone: The antigen is undetermined.

This sample comprised CXCR5+ CD38- circulating T follicular helper cells from blood, obtained 7 days after influenza vaccination. Documented subset: circulating Tfh, non-naive CD4+CXCR5+PD-1+ (ICOS+CD38+ or ICOS-CD38-). The sequence was collected from an adult who received the influenza vaccine. The chain links TRBV7-7 to TRBJ2-2; D not certain. Here the CDR3 reads CASSLNPSGELFF. The CDR3 bases are TGTGCCAGCAGCCTGAACCCCAGCGGGGAGCTGTTTTTT. Full variable domain (rest looked up from reference TRBV7-7 and TRBJ2-2): GAGVSQSPRYKVTKRGQDVTLRCDPISSHATLYWYQQALGQGPEFLTYFNYEAQPDKSGLPSDRFSAERPEGSISTLTIQRTEQRDSAMYRCASSLNPSGELFFGEGSRLTVL.